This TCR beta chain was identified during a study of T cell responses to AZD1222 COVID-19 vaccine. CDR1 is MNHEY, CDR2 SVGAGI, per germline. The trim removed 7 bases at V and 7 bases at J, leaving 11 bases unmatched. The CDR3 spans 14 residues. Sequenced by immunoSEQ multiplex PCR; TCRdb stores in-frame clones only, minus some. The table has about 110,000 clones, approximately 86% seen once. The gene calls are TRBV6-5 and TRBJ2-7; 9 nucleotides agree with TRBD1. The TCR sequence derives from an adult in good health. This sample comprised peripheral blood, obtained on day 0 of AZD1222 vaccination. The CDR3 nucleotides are TGTGCCAGCATAAGGACAGGGGAAATGAGGGAGCAGTACTTC. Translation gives CASIRTGEMREQYF.